Many counts were recorded for the clone carrying this T cell receptor (beta chain). Its target is not known. Trimming removed 0 bases at V and 5 bases at J, with 14 bases between. The CDR3 extends over 15 amino acids. The V gene's germline CDR1 is SGHRS and CDR2 YFSETQ. These data originate in a study of T-cell reconstitution after alpha-beta-depleted transplantation in children. Study-level results: Surviving recipient cells, namely T cells and thymic progenitors, were the source of high day-60 TCRbeta diversity in some patients. T-cell counts and diversity at one year following transplant were attributed mainly to newly produced T cells. Reported findings indicate that, about two months after transplant, alpha-beta T cells came from several hundred expanded clones, which were derived from non-depleted graft cells.

Molecular barcoding with unique molecular identifiers was used for the TCRbeta library. TCRdb redid the calling of the PCR reads with MiXCR, one entry per CDR3 protein. This sample has about 580,000 distinct CDR3 sequences; under 25% occur once, and the top ten carry roughly 14%. The sequenced sample was PBMCs, mostly from graft donor cells, obtained 360 days after TCRalphabeta/CD19-depleted stem cell transplant. The receptor was isolated from a boy under two years old who had a stem cell transplant for acute myeloid leukemia, so the T cells may come from the graft donor. The chain links TRBV5-1 to TRBJ2-5, with a possible D match to TRBD1 (6 bases). CDR3 loop: CASSLGPTGRETQYF. The DNA for the CDR3 is TGCGCCAGCAGCTTGGGCCCTACAGGGCGGGAGACCCAGTACTTC.